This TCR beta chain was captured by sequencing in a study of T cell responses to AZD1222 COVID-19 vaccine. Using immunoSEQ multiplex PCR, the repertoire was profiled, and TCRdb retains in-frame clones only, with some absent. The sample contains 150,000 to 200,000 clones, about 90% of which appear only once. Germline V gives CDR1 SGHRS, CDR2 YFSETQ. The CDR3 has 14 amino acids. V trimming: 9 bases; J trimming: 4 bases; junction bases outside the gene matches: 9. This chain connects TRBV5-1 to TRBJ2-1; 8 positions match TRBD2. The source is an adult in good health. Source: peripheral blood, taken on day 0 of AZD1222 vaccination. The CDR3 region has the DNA TGCGCCACAAGAAAGGTAGCGGGATACAATGAGCAGTTCTTC. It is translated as CATRKVAGYNEQFF.